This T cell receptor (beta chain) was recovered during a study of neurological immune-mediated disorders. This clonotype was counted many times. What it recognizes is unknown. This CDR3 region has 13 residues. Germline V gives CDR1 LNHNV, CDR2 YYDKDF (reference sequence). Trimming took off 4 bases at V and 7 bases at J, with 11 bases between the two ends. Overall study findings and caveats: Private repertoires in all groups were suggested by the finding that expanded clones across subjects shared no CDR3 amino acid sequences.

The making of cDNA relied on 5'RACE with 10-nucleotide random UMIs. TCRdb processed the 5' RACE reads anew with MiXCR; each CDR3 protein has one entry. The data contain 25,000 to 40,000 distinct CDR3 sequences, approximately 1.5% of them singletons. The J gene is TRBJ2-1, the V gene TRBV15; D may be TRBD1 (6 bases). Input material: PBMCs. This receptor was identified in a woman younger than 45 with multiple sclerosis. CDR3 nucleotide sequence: TGTGCCACCAGCATAGGGGGTCGGAATGAGCAGTTCTTC. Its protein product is CATSIGGRNEQFF.